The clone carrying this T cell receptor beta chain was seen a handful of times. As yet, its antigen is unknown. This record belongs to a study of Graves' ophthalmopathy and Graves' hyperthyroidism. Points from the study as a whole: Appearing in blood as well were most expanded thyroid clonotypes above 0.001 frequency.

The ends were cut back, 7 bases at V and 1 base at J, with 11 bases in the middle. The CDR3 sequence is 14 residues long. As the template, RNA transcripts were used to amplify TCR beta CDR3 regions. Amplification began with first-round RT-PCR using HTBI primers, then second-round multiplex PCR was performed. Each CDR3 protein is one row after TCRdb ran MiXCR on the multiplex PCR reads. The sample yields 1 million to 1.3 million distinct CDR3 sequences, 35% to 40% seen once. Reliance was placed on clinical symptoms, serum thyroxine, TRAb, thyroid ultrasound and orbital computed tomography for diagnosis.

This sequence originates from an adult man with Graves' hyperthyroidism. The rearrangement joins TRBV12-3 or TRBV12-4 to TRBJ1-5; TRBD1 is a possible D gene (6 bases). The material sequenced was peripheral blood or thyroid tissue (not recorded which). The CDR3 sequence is CASKQGGSNQPQHF. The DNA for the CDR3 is TGTGCCAGCAAACAGGGAGGCAGCAATCAGCCCCAGCATTTT.